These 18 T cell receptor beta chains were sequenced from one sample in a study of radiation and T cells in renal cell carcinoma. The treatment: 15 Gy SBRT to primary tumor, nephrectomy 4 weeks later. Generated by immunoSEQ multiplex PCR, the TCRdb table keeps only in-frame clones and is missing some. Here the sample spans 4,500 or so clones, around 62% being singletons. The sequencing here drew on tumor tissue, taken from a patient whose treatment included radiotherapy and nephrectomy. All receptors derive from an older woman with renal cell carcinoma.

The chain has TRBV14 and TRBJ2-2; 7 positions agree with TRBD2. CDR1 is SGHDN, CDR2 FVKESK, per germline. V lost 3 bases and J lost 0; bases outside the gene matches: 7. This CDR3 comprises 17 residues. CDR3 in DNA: TGTGCCAGCAGCCACGGAGCGGGGTCCGCGAACACCGGGGAGCTGTTTTTT. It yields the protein CASSHGAGSANTGELFF.

CDR3 residues: CASSLGTSGYEQYF. DNA of the CDR3: TGCGCCAGCAGCTTGGGGACTAGCGGCTACGAGCAGTACTTC. The genes are TRBV5-1 and TRBJ2-7, with 10 bases fitting TRBD2. In germline, CDR1 is SGHRS, CDR2 YFSETQ. This CDR3 has 14 residues. V lost 0 bases, J lost 3 bases, and 0 bases stayed unmatched.

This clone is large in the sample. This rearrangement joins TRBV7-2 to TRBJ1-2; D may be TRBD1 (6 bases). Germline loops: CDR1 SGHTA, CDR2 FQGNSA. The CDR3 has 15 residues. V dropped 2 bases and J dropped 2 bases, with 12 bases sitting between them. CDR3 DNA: TGTGCCAGCAGCTTAAGGGCCAGGGGAAACTATGGCTACACCTTC. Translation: CASSLRARGNYGYTF. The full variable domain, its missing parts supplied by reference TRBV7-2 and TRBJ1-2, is GAGVSQSPSNKVTEKGKDVELRCDPISGHTALYWYRQSLGQGLEFLIYFQGNSAPDKSGLPSDRFSAERTGGSVSTLTIQRTQQEDSAVYLCASSLRARGNYGYTFGSGTRLTVV.

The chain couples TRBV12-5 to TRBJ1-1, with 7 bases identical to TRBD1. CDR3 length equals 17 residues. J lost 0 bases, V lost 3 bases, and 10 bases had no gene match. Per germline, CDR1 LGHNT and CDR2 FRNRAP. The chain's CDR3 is CASGFSAGGDMNTEAFF. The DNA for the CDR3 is TGTGCTAGTGGTTTCTCGGCAGGGGGGGACATGAACACTGAAGCTTTCTTT.

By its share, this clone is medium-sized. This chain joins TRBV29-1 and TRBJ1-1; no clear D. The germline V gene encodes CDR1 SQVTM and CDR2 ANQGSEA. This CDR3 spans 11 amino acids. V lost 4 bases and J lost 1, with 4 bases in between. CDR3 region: CSVGENTEAFF. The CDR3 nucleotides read TGCAGCGTTGGGGAGAACACTGAAGCTTTCTTT.

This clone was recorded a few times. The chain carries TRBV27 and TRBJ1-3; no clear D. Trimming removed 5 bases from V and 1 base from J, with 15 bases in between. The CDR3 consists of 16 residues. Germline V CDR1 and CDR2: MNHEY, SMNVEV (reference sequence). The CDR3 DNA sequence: TGTGCCAGCAGTCCCGGCCCGGAGGGATCTGGAAACACCATATATTTT. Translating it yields CASSPGPEGSGNTIYF.

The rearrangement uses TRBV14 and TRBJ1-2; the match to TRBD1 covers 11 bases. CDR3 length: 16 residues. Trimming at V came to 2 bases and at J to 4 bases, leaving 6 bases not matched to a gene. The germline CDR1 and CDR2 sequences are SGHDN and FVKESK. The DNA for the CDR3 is TGTGCCAGCAGCCAATTACCGGGACAGGGGGGCTATGGCTACACCTTC. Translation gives CASSQLPGQGGYGYTF.

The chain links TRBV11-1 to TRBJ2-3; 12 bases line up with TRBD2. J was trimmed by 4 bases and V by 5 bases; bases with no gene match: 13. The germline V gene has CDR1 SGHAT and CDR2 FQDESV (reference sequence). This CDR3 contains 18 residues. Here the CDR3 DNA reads TGTGCCAGCAGCCTTACTAGCGGGGGGCGTGCATTTTCAGATACGCAGTATTTT. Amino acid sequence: CASSLTSGGRAFSDTQYF.

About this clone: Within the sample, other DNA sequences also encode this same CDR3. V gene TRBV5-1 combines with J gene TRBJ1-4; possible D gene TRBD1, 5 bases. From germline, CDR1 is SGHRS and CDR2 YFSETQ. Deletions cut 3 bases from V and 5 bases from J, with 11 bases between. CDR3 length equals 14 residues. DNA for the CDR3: TGCGCCAGCAGCTCAGGGATACGAAATGAAAAACTGTTTTTT. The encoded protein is CASSSGIRNEKLFF.

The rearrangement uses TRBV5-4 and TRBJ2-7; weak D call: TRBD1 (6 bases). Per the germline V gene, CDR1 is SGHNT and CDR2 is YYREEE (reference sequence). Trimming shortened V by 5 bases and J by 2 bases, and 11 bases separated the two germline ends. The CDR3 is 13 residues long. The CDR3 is CASRLGGTYEQYF. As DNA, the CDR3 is TGTGCCAGCAGACTAGGGGGTACCTACGAGCAGTACTTC.

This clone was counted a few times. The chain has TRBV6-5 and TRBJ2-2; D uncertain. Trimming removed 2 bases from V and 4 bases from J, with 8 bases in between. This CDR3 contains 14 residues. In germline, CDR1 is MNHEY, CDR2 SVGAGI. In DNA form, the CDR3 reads TGTGCCAGCAGTTACGGAGTTAGCACCGGGGAGCTGTTTTTT. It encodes CASSYGVSTGELFF.

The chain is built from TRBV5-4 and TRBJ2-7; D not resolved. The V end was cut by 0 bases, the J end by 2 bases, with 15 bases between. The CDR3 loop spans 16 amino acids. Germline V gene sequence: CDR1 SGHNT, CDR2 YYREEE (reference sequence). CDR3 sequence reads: CASSLGGAGSTYEQYF. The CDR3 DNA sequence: TGTGCCAGCAGCTTGGGCGGAGCAGGAAGCACCTACGAGCAGTACTTC.

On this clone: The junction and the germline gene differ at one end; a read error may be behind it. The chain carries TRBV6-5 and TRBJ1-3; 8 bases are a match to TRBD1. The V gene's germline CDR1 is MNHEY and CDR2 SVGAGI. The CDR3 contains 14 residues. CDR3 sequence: CASSYRTGGNAIYF. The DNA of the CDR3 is TGTGCCAGCAGTTACAGAACAGGGGGAAACGCCATATATTTT.

CDR3 sequence reads: CASSSRDRAYEQYF. CDR3 sequence (DNA): TGTGCCAGCAGCTCCAGGGACAGAGCGTACGAGCAGTACTTC. The V call is TRBV13, the J call TRBJ2-7; 7 bases align to TRBD1. V gave up 4 bases and J gave up 4 bases; unmatched junction bases: 7. The CDR3 sequence is 14 residues long. Germline CDR1 is PRHDT and CDR2 is FYEKMQ (reference sequence).

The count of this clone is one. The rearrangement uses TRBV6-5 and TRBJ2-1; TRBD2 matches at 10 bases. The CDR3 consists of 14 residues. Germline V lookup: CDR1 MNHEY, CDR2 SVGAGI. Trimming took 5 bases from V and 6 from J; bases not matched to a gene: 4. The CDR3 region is CASSLAGATNEQFF. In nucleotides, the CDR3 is TGTGCCAGCAGTCTAGCGGGGGCAACCAATGAGCAGTTCTTC.

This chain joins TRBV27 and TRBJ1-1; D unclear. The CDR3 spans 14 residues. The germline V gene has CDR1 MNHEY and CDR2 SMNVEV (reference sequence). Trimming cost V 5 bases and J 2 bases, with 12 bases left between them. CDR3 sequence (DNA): TGTGCCAGCAGTGGTTATTTGTCCAACACTGAAGCTTTCTTT. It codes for CASSGYLSNTEAFF.

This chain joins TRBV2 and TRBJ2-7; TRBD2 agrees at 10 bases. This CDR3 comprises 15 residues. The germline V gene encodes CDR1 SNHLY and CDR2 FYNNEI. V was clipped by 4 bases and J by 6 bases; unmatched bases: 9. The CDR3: CASSVGTSVYSEQYF. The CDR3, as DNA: TGTGCCAGCAGTGTTGGGACTAGCGTGTATAGCGAGCAGTACTTC.

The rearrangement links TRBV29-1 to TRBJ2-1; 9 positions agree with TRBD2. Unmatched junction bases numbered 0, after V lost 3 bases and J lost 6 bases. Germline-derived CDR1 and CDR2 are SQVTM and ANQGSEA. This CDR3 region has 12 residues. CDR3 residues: CSVEGLANEQFF. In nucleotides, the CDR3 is TGCAGCGTTGAGGGACTAGCCAATGAGCAGTTCTTC.